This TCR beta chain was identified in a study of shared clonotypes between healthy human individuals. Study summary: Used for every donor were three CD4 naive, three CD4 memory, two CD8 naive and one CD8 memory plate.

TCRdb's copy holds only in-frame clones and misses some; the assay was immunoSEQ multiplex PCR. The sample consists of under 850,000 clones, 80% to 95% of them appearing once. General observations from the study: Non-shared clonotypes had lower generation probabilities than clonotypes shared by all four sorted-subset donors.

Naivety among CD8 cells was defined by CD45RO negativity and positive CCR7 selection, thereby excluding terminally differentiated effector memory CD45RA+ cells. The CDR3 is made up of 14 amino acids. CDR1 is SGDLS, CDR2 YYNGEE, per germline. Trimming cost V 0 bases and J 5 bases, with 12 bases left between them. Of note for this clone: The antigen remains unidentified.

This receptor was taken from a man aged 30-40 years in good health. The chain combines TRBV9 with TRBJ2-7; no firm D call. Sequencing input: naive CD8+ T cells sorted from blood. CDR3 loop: CASSVGNYNNEQYF. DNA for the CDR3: TGTGCCAGCAGCGTAGGTAACTACAACAACGAGCAGTACTTC.